This T cell receptor (beta chain) was retrieved from a study of T-cell reconstitution after alpha-beta-depleted transplantation in children. This clonotype showed up many times. During its preparation, the TCRbeta library received unique molecular identifiers. In TCRdb, the PCR reads were re-called with MiXCR into one record per CDR3 protein. The profile shows 260,000 or so distinct CDR3 sequences, about 12% of them singletons. CDR3 length: 15 amino acids. With 4 bases removed from V and 0 bases from J, the gap between germline ends came to 9 bases. The germline CDR1 and CDR2 sequences are MGHDK and SYGVNS.

The clonotype originates from a human donor who donated a stem cell graft to a child with acute lymphoblastic leukemia. The sample was PBMCs from the stem cell graft donor, taken from the stem cell graft. The rearrangement links TRBV25-1 to TRBJ2-2; weak D call: TRBD1 (6 bases). This CDR3 reads CASSATGTNTGELFF. The CDR3 DNA is TGTGCCAGCAGTGCGACAGGAACGAACACCGGGGAGCTGTTTTTT.